The 22 T cell receptor beta chains reported below all come from one sample, sequenced in a study of T cells in localized non-small cell lung cancer. The repertoire was sequenced with immunoSEQ multiplex PCR; TCRdb's copy has only in-frame clones and lacks some. The sample lists more than 1,000 clones; approximately 24% were seen once. The source was lung tumor tissue, collected before any cancer treatment. The receptors stem from a male donor aged 60 or over with stage I lung adenocarcinoma.

This clone has just a few counts. The chain combines TRBV1 with TRBJ1-4. TRBV1 is a known pseudogene. This CDR3 contains 16 residues. DNA for the CDR3: TGCGCCAGCAGCCAAGATCCGGGGGCCCTTAATGAAAAACTGTTTTTT. Its protein product is CASSQDPGALNEKLFF.

The table lists this clone with a few counts. The V call is TRBV6-8, the J call TRBJ1-2; weak D call: TRBD1 (6 bases). Germline V CDR1 and CDR2: MNHGY, SAAAGT. V was trimmed by 0 bases and J by 2 bases, leaving 13 bases between them. CDR3 size: 16 residues. DNA of the CDR3: TGTGCCAGCAGTTACTCGATTAACAGGGAAAACTATGGCTACACCTTC. It is translated as CASSYSINRENYGYTF.

This clone turned up a few times. The rearrangement joins TRBV4-1 to TRBJ1-4; 8 nucleotides agree with TRBD1. There are 17 residues in the CDR3. CDR1 and CDR2 from the germline V gene are MGHRA and YSYEKL. With 0 bases clipped from V and 3 bases from J, the junction kept 6 bases outside the gene matches. The CDR3: CASSQDDSQGANEKLFF. DNA for the CDR3: TGCGCCAGCAGCCAAGATGACTCACAGGGGGCTAATGAAAAACTGTTTTTT.

The chain couples TRBV6-8 to TRBJ1-5; 10 nucleotides line up with TRBD1. CDR3 size: 15 residues. Germline loops: CDR1 MNHGY, CDR2 SAAAGT. Germline trimming cut 4 bases from V and 7 bases from J; bases unmatched to any gene: 7. CDR3 nucleotides: TGTGCCAGCAGTTGGGACAGGGGAGCCGGGCAGCCCCAGCATTTT. It specifies CASSWDRGAGQPQHF.

The V and J genes are TRBV5-1 and TRBJ2-7; 7 bases fit TRBD1. The V gene's germline CDR1 is SGHRS and CDR2 YFSETQ. The ends lost 0 bases at V and 5 bases at J; junction bases unmatched: 5. The CDR3 runs 14 residues. The CDR3 spells CASSLGDRENEQYF. CDR3 nucleotides: TGCGCCAGCAGCTTGGGCGACAGGGAGAACGAGCAGTACTTC.

In its sample, this clone is medium-sized. The CDR3 nucleotides read TGTGCCAGCAGACGACTCCCAGGGGGACAGCTGAACACTGAAGCTTTCTTT. Its translation is CASRRLPGGQLNTEAFF. V is TRBV11-3 and J is TRBJ1-1, with 7 bases lining up with TRBD1. This CDR3 region has 17 residues. Germline V lookup: CDR1 SGHNT, CDR2 YENEEA. V trimming: 6 bases; J trimming: 0 bases; junction bases outside the gene matches: 13.

This clone was seen a handful of times. The chain combines TRBV6-8 with TRBJ2-7; a possible D gene is TRBD1 (6 bases). The CDR3 runs 13 residues. Germline V gives CDR1 MNHGY, CDR2 SAAAGT. V was shortened by 5 bases and J by 5 bases, with 13 bases between the two germline ends. The CDR3 loop is CASSDRLRNEQYV. CDR3 DNA sequence: TGTGCCAGCAGTGACAGGCTTAGAAACGAGCAGTACGTC.

The chain employs TRBV9 and TRBJ1-3; D remains ambiguous. V lost 4 bases, J lost 2 bases, and 19 bases lay in between. This CDR3 is 17 amino acids long. The germline CDR1 and CDR2 sequences are SGDLS and YYNGEE. Written as DNA, the CDR3 is TGTGCCAGCAGCCCAACCTCTATACCGGACCCTGGAAACACCATATATTTT. Translating it yields CASSPTSIPDPGNTIYF.

By sample fraction, this clone is medium-sized. The V call is TRBV11-3, the J call TRBJ2-1; TRBD2 aligns across 9 bases. The CDR3 is 16 amino acids. With 3 bases clipped from V and 8 bases from J, the junction kept 11 bases outside the gene matches. Germline V gene lookup returns CDR1 SGHNT and CDR2 YENEEA. The CDR3 nucleotides are TGTGCCAGCAGCTTGGTTGGTAGCGGGAGTCTTGATGAGCAGTTCTTC. As protein: CASSLVGSGSLDEQFF.

This clone has just a few counts. The rearrangement joins TRBV19 to TRBJ1-1; 10 bases agree with TRBD1. The CDR3 consists of 15 residues. Trimming cost V 6 bases and J 0 bases; bases outside gene matches: 4. Germline-derived CDR1 and CDR2 are LNHDA and SQIVND (reference sequence). The CDR3 reads CASRTGGYMNTEAFF. For the CDR3, the DNA is TGTGCCAGTAGGACAGGGGGCTACATGAACACTGAAGCTTTCTTT.

The table lists this clone with a few counts. This chain connects TRBV4-1 to TRBJ2-3; 7 bases align to TRBD1. The CDR3 is 14 residues long. Trimming at V came to 0 bases and at J to 8 bases, leaving 5 bases not matched to a gene. Per germline, CDR1 MGHRA and CDR2 YSYEKL. The CDR3: CASSQEGTVGTQYF. For the CDR3, the DNA is TGCGCCAGCAGCCAAGAAGGGACAGTCGGTACGCAGTATTTT.

Relative to its sample, this clone is medium-sized. The chain carries TRBV11-3 and TRBJ1-2, with TRBD1 as a possible D gene (5 bases). Germline V gene sequence: CDR1 SGHNT, CDR2 YENEEA. Trimming removed 1 base at V and 2 bases at J, with 20 bases between. The CDR3 is 18 amino acids. The DNA for the CDR3 is TGTGCCAGCAGCTTAGTCCTCCTCCCAGGGAAATCGAACTATGGCTACACCTTC. Its translation: CASSLVLLPGKSNYGYTF. Full variable domain (outside the CDR3, taken from reference TRBV11-3 and TRBJ1-2): EAGVVQSPRYKIIEKKQPVAFWCNPISGHNTLYWYLQNLGQGPELLIRYENEEAVDDSQLPKDRFSAERLKGVDSTLKIQPAELGDSAVYLCASSLVLLPGKSNYGYTFGSGTRLTVV.

This clone showed up just a few times. The chain carries TRBV9 and TRBJ1-1; D is perhaps TRBD1 (5 bases). Germline-derived CDR1 and CDR2 are SGDLS and YYNGEE. Trimming pared 5 bases from V and 5 bases from J, leaving 13 bases between. The CDR3 consists of 13 residues. The DNA of the CDR3 is TGTGCCAGCAGTCAGACAGCCGCGACTGAAGCTTTCTTT. The encoded protein is CASSQTAATEAFF.

This clone appeared a few times. The chain links TRBV5-1 to TRBJ1-3; D not resolved. The CDR3 consists of 14 residues. Germline-derived CDR1 and CDR2 are SGHRS and YFSETQ. V was clipped by 0 bases and J by 0 bases, with 4 bases between them. This CDR3 is CASSLDTSGNTIYF. The DNA of the CDR3 is TGCGCCAGCAGCTTGGACACCTCTGGAAACACCATATATTTT.

This clone was counted between two and nine times. The V gene is TRBV4-1, the J gene TRBJ1-2; 7 bases map to TRBD1. Germline V CDR1 and CDR2: MGHRA, YSYEKL. The CDR3 is made up of 17 amino acids. V lost 7 bases and J lost 2; bases outside the gene matches: 16. The CDR3 sequence is CASNQAFEGAVNYGYTF. As DNA, the CDR3 is TGCGCCAGCAACCAGGCCTTCGAGGGGGCGGTGAACTATGGCTACACCTTC.

V is TRBV5-1 and J is TRBJ2-3; D unresolved. CDR1 and CDR2 from the germline V gene are SGHRS and YFSETQ. This CDR3 has 17 amino acids. Deletions cut 1 base from V and 2 bases from J, with 17 bases between. This chain's CDR3 is CASSLYFIGFSTDTQYF. The CDR3, as DNA: TGCGCCAGCAGCTTGTATTTCATAGGGTTCTCCACAGATACGCAGTATTTT. The whole variable domain, filled in from reference TRBV5-1 and TRBJ2-3, reads KAGVTQTPRYLIKTRGQQVTLSCSPISGHRSVSWYQQTPGQGLQFLFEYFSETQRNKGNFPGRFSGRQFSNSRSEMNVSTLELGDSALYLCASSLYFIGFSTDTQYFGPGTRLTVL.

J is TRBJ1-5 and V is TRBV12-5; D ambiguous. V dropped 1 base and J dropped 4 bases, with 8 bases sitting between them. The CDR3 is 14 residues long. The V gene's germline CDR1 is LGHNT and CDR2 FRNRAP. The CDR3 is CASGLAEANQPQHF. Here the CDR3 DNA reads TGTGCTAGTGGTTTGGCTGAGGCTAATCAGCCCCAGCATTTT. The whole variable domain, filled in from reference TRBV12-5 and TRBJ1-5, reads DARVTQTPRHKVTEMGQEVTMRCQPILGHNTVFWYRQTMMQGLELLAYFRNRAPLDDSGMPKDRFSAEMPDATLATLKIQPSEPRDSAVYFCASGLAEANQPQHFGDGTRLSIL.

This clone has just a few counts. V gene TRBV11-3 combines with J gene TRBJ1-1; D perhaps matches TRBD1 (5 bases). The CDR3 has 15 amino acids. Germline V gene sequence: CDR1 SGHNT, CDR2 YENEEA. V was pared by 3 bases and J by 5 bases, with 16 bases between. CDR3: CASSLDRDRGTEAFF. As DNA, the CDR3 is TGTGCCAGCAGCTTGGACCGGGACCGTGGAACTGAAGCTTTCTTT. The full variable domain, its missing parts supplied by reference TRBV11-3 and TRBJ1-1, is EAGVVQSPRYKIIEKKQPVAFWCNPISGHNTLYWYLQNLGQGPELLIRYENEEAVDDSQLPKDRFSAERLKGVDSTLKIQPAELGDSAVYLCASSLDRDRGTEAFFGQGTRLTVV.

This rearrangement joins TRBV29-1 to TRBJ2-7, with 12 bases identical to TRBD2. V trimming: 6 bases; J trimming: 5 bases; junction bases outside the gene matches: 2. Germline loops: CDR1 SQVTM, CDR2 ANQGSEA. The CDR3 sequence is 12 residues long. The CDR3, as DNA: TGCAGCGTCCGGACTAGCGGGAACGAGCAGTACTTC. Translated, it gives CSVRTSGNEQYF.

The chain has TRBV5-1 and TRBJ1-2; D is unresolved. From germline, CDR1 is SGHRS and CDR2 YFSETQ. This CDR3 contains 15 residues. With 4 bases removed from V and 1 base from J, the gap between germline ends came to 14 bases. CDR3 in DNA: TGCGCCAGCAGCGGTGGGTTGACCGTTAACTATGGCTACACCTTC. It is translated as CASSGGLTVNYGYTF.

The CDR3 loop is CASSLQYRAEAFF. CDR3 coding DNA: TGTGCCAGCAGTCTACAGTATAGGGCTGAAGCTTTCTTT. The V gene is TRBV6-8, the J gene TRBJ1-1; D remains ambiguous. CDR1 and CDR2 from the germline V gene are MNHGY and SAAAGT. Trimming left V 5 bases short and J 6 bases short, with 13 bases between. This CDR3 has 13 residues.

There are a few counts of this clone. J is TRBJ1-2 and V is TRBV9, with a possible D match to TRBD1 (6 bases). The CDR3 totals 12 residues. V was pared by 6 bases and J by 8 bases, with 14 bases between. Germline assignment: CDR1 SGDLS and CDR2 YYNGEE. In nucleotides, the CDR3 is TGTGCCAGCACCCAATACAGGGCCGGCTACACCTTC. Its translation is CASTQYRAGYTF. The full variable domain, with the rest looked up from reference TRBV9 and TRBJ1-2, is DSGVTQTPKHLITATGQRVTLRCSPRSGDLSVYWYQQSLDQGLQFLIQYYNGEERAKGNILERFSAQQFPDLHSELNLSSLELGDSALYFCASTQYRAGYTFGSGTRLTVV.